The rows below give T cell receptor beta chains drawn from one sample of a study of cytomegalovirus exposure and HLA in healthy donors. The method was immunoSEQ multiplex PCR; TCRdb's version includes in-frame clones alone and lacks a portion of them. In the table there are fewer than 120,000 clones, 80% to 85% of which are singletons. The sample comprised PBMCs. The receptors shown here come from a woman in her fifties or sixties in good health and CMV-seropositive. The CDR3 runs from the conserved cysteine through the conserved F or W. The order of the fields is clone size, D gene, J gene, V gene, CDR3 protein, CDR3 DNA. A D gene is named only where the DNA matches it firmly. Only some rows state a clone size, as once, few, many or a class for expanded clones.

NA	NA	TRBJ1-2	TRBV10-3	CAISEGGLDGYTF	TGTGCCATCAGTGAGGGGGGGTTGGATGGCTACACCTTC
few	TRBD1	TRBJ1-6	TRBV30	CAFDRDNSPLHF	TGTGCCTTTGACAGGGATAATTCACCCCTCCACTTT
NA	NA	TRBJ2-5	TRBV11-1	CASSQPRSMTAKETQYF	TGTGCCAGCAGCCAACCCCGGTCGATGACTGCAAAAGAGACCCAGTACTTC
NA	TRBD2	TRBJ2-7	TRBV7-9	CSSSSGRTRADSYEQYF	TGTTCCAGCAGCTCAGGGAGGACTAGAGCGGACTCCTACGAGCAGTACTTC
NA	TRBD1	TRBJ1-2	TRBV5-4	CASTGQGGNYGYTF	TGTGCCAGCACCGGACAGGGCGGAAACTATGGCTACACCTTC
NA	TRBD2	TRBJ2-3	TRBV7-6	CASSSRTSGTTDTQYF	TGTGCCAGCAGCTCCCGGACTAGCGGAACCACAGATACGCAGTATTTT
NA	NA	TRBJ2-7	TRBV19	CATQGSHYEQYF	TGTGCCACGCAGGGGTCCCACTACGAGCAGTACTTC
NA	NA	TRBJ2-5	TRBV10-1	CASSEAQGRETQYF	TGCGCCAGCAGTGAGGCCCAGGGCCGGGAGACCCAGTACTTC
NA	NA	TRBJ2-1	TRBV6-4	CASSDWSGYPYNEQFF	TGTGCCAGCAGTGACTGGAGCGGTTACCCCTACAATGAGCAGTTCTTC
few	NA	TRBJ2-5	TRBV5-1	CASSLAGTVQETQYF	TGCGCCAGCAGCTTGGCGGGAACGGTCCAAGAGACCCAGTACTTC
NA	TRBD1	TRBJ2-7	TRBV5-1	CASTPQGATEQYF	TGCGCCAGCACCCCTCAGGGGGCGACTGAGCAGTACTTC
NA	TRBD2	TRBJ2-2	TRBV5-4	CAGGLAGAYYTGELFF	TGTGCCGGAGGACTAGCGGGAGCCTATTACACCGGGGAGCTGTTTTTT
NA	NA	TRBJ2-7	TRBV6-1	CASSEGASYYEQYF	TGTGCCAGCAGTGAAGGGGCTAGCTACTACGAGCAGTACTTC
few	NA	TRBJ1-4	TRBV6-5	CASSPLLKLFF	TGTGCCAGCAGCCCCCTTTTGAAACTGTTTTTT
NA	TRBD1	TRBJ2-7	TRBV30	CAWSSDRFSYEQYF	TGTGCCTGGTCCTCGGACAGGTTCAGCTACGAGCAGTACTTC
NA	NA	TRBJ1-1	TRBV5-1	CASSLVGVGTEAFF	TGCGCCAGCAGCTTGGTAGGGGTGGGCACTGAAGCTTTCTTT
NA	NA	TRBJ2-7	TRBV28	CASRSPAIAYEQYF	TGTGCCAGCAGGTCACCAGCGATAGCCTACGAGCAGTACTTC
NA	TRBD1	TRBJ2-6	TRBV30	CAWGTGGSSGANVLTF	TGTGCCTGGGGGACAGGGGGGAGCTCTGGGGCCAACGTCCTGACTTTC
once	NA	TRBJ1-3	TRBV15	CATGLNSGNTIYF	TGTGCCACGGGCCTTAACTCTGGAAACACCATATATTTT
NA	NA	TRBJ2-7	TRBV10-1	CASSERRDSREQYF	TGCGCCAGCAGTGAGCGCCGGGACTCTCGCGAGCAGTACTTC
NA	TRBD2	TRBJ2-7	TRBV30	CAWGGVYSLAGQYF	TGTGCCTGGGGGGGGGTGTACTCGCTTGCCGGGCAGTACTTC
once	NA	TRBJ2-5	TRBV7-2	CASSRVAAQETQYF	TGTGCCAGCAGCAGGGTAGCGGCACAAGAGACCCAGTACTTC
few	TRBD2	TRBJ2-1	TRBV5-1	CASSRGLADYNEQFF	TGCGCCAGCAGCAGAGGACTAGCGGACTACAATGAGCAGTTCTTC